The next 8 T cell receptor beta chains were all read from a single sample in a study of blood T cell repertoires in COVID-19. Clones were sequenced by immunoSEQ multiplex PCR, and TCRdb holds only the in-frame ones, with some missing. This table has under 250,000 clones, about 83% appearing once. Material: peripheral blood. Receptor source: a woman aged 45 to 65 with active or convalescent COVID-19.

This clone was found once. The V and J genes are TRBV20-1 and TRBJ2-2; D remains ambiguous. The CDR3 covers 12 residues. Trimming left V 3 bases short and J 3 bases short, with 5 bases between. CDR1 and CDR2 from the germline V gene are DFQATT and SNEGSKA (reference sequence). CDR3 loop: CSASADTGELFF. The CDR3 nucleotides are TGCAGTGCTAGTGCAGACACCGGGGAGCTGTTTTTT.

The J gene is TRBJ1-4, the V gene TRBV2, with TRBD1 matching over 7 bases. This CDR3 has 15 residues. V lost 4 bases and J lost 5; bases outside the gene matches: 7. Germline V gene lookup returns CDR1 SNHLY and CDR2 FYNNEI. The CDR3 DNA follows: TGTGCCAGCAGTGCTACCGGGACAGAGAATGAAAAACTGTTTTTT. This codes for CASSATGTENEKLFF. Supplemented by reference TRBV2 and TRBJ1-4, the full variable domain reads EPEVTQTPSHQVTQMGQEVILRCVPISNHLYFYWYRQILGQKVEFLVSFYNNEISEKSEIFDDQFSVERPDGSNFTLKIRSTKLEDSAMYFCASSATGTENEKLFFGSGTQLSVL.

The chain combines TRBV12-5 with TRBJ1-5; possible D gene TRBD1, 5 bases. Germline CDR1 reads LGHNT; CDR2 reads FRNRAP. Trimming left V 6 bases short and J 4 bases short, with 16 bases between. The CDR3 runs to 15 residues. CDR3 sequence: CASGPSTGWNQPQHF. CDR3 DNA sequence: TGTGCTAGTGGCCCTTCTACAGGCTGGAATCAGCCCCAGCATTTT.

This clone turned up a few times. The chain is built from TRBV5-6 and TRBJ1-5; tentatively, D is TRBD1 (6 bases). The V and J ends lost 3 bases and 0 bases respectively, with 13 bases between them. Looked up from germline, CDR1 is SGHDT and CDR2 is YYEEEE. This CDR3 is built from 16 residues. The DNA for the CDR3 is TGTGCCAGCAGCTCGACAGGTAGCTATAGCAATCAGCCCCAGCATTTT. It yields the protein CASSSTGSYSNQPQHF.

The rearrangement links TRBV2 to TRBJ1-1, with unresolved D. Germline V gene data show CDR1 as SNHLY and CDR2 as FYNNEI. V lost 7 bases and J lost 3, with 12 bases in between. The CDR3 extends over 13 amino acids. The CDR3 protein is CASKTARDTEAFF. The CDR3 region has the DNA TGTGCCAGCAAAACAGCCCGTGACACTGAAGCTTTCTTT.

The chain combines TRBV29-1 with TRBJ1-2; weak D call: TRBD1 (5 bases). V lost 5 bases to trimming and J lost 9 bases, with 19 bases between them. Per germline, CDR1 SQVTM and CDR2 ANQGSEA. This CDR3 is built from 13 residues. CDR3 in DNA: TGCAGCGTTCCAGATGCGGGGCAACGAAGCTACACCTTC. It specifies CSVPDAGQRSYTF.

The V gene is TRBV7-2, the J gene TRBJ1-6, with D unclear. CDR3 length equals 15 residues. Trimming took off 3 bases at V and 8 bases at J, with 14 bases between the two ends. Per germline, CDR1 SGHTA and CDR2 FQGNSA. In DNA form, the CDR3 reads TGTGCCAGCAGCTTCACGGTTTCGAGCGATTCACCCCTCCACTTT. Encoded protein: CASSFTVSSDSPLHF.

The CDR3 DNA follows: TGTGCCAGCAGCCACGGCGGGATCACCAATGAGCAGTTCTTC. Translating gives CASSHGGITNEQFF. The chain links TRBV3-1 (or the pseudogene TRBV3-2) to TRBJ2-1; possible D gene TRBD2, 6 bases. V dropped 3 bases and J dropped 6 bases, with 12 bases sitting between them. This CDR3 region has 14 residues. CDR1 and CDR2 (germline): LGHDT, YNNKEL (reference sequence).